These 20 T cell receptor beta chains originate from one sample sequenced in a study of T cell responses to AZD1222 COVID-19 vaccine. Here immunoSEQ multiplex PCR was the method, and the copy in TCRdb shows in-frame clones only, minus some. The sample has more than 95,000 clones; roughly 89% are singletons. Sequencing used peripheral blood, obtained on day 0 of AZD1222 vaccination. The receptors stem from an adult in good health.

The chain is built from TRBV5-6 and TRBJ2-3; 11 nucleotides align to TRBD1. V dropped 2 bases and J dropped 7; count of bases not matched to a gene: 12. Germline V CDR1 and CDR2: SGHDT, YYEEEE. This CDR3 has 17 amino acids. The CDR3 region is CASSFGWGQGGIYTQYF. The CDR3, as DNA: TGTGCCAGCAGCTTCGGTTGGGGACAGGGGGGGATCTATACGCAGTATTTT. The full variable domain, with the rest looked up from reference TRBV5-6 and TRBJ2-3, is DAGVTQSPTHLIKTRGQQVTLRCSPKSGHDTVSWYQQALGQGPQFIFQYYEEEERQRGNFPDRFSGHQFPNYSSELNVNALLLGDSALYLCASSFGWGQGGIYTQYFGPGTRLTVL.

J is TRBJ1-6 and V is TRBV5-5; 9 bases line up with TRBD1. This CDR3 has 18 amino acids. Germline trimming cut 4 bases from V and 6 bases from J; bases unmatched to any gene: 14. Germline V gene sequence: CDR1 SGHKS, CDR2 YYEKEE (reference sequence). The CDR3 DNA follows: TGTGCCAGCAGCCGATCCGGGACAGGGCTCGTGGGTAATTCACCCCTCCACTTT. It is translated as CASSRSGTGLVGNSPLHF.

This clone was recorded only once. V usage is TRBV29-1 and J usage is TRBJ2-5; TRBD1 or TRBD2 may be the D gene (5 bases each). Per germline, CDR1 SQVTM and CDR2 ANQGSEA. The V end was cut by 5 bases, the J end by 5 bases, with 15 bases between. The length of the CDR3 is 13 residues. For the CDR3, the DNA is TGCAGCGTTAAAAGAGGGGCCCTGGAGACCCAGTACTTC. Translation: CSVKRGALETQYF.

This clone has just a few counts. V usage is TRBV7-2 and J usage is TRBJ2-1; tentatively, D is TRBD1 (7 bases). The CDR3 extends over 14 amino acids. The V end was cut by 1 base, the J end by 9 bases, with 13 bases between. Looked up from germline, CDR1 is SGHTA and CDR2 is FQGNSA. The CDR3 DNA reads TGTGCCAGCAGCTTAGATGGAGGGGGCAGTGAGCAGTTCTTC. Encoded protein: CASSLDGGGSEQFF.

This clone was seen only a few times. The CDR3 here is CASSFSGTAARSYNSPLHF. The CDR3 nucleotides are TGTGCCAGCAGCTTCAGTGGGACCGCTGCGCGCTCCTATAATTCACCCCTCCACTTT. The chain combines TRBV5-5 with TRBJ1-6; TRBD1 is a possible D gene (5 bases). Trimming took off 2 bases at V and 0 bases at J, with 18 bases between the two ends. Germline V CDR1 and CDR2: SGHKS, YYEKEE (reference sequence). CDR3 length equals 19 residues.

CDR3 bases: TGTGCCAGCTCACCACCGACAGGGAGGGATGAAAAACTGTTTTTT. Encoded protein: CASSPPTGRDEKLFF. The chain employs TRBV18 and TRBJ1-4; 7 bases align to TRBD1. V lost 0 bases, J lost 6 bases, and 4 bases stayed unmatched. The germline V gene encodes CDR1 KGHSH and CDR2 LQKENI. This CDR3 is built from 15 residues.

The chain couples TRBV15 to TRBJ2-2; D uncertain. Germline CDR1 LNHNV, CDR2 YYDKDF (reference sequence). V was cut by 3 bases and J by 4 bases, with 12 bases left in between. This CDR3 comprises 15 residues. Here the CDR3 reads CATSSSPELTGELFF. CDR3 nucleotides: TGTGCCACCAGCAGCTCGCCTGAACTCACCGGGGAGCTGTTTTTT.

V is TRBV6-5 and J is TRBJ2-3; 9 nucleotides match TRBD2. Germline V gene data show CDR1 as MNHEY and CDR2 as SVGAGI. The CDR3 is made up of 14 amino acids. V shed 11 bases and J 2 bases; nucleotides not matched to a gene: 8. The chain's CDR3 is CAARTSADTDTQYF. CDR3 DNA sequence: TGTGCCGCTAGGACTAGCGCCGACACAGATACGCAGTATTTT.

The chain links TRBV2 to TRBJ2-5, with D perhaps TRBD1 (5 bases). Germline V gene sequence: CDR1 SNHLY, CDR2 FYNNEI. The V end lost 6 bases, the J end lost 1 base, and 9 bases lay between the germline ends. This CDR3 is built from 13 residues. CDR3 coding DNA: TGTGCCAGCAGCAGGGCATCCCAAGAGACCCAGTACTTC. Translation: CASSRASQETQYF.

The V and J genes are TRBV28 and TRBJ2-2; 15 nucleotides align to TRBD2. V trimming: 5 bases; J trimming: 1 base; junction bases outside the gene matches: 8. The CDR3 runs 19 residues. The germline gives CDR1 MDHEN, CDR2 SYDVKM. The CDR3: CASSPGLAGGLENTGELFF. The CDR3 region has the DNA TGTGCCAGCAGTCCCGGACTAGCGGGAGGGCTTGAGAACACCGGGGAGCTGTTTTTT.

V is TRBV15 and J is TRBJ2-3, with TRBD2 as a possible D gene (5 bases). The CDR3 totals 16 residues. Trimming left V 1 base short and J 2 bases short, with 13 bases between. Per the germline V gene, CDR1 is LNHNV and CDR2 is YYDKDF (reference sequence). The CDR3 DNA reads as TGTGCCACCAGCAGAGGGGCTCTAGCAAACACAGATACGCAGTATTTT. The encoded protein is CATSRGALANTDTQYF.

The genes are TRBV3-1 (or the pseudogene TRBV3-2) and TRBJ1-2; the D gene is possibly TRBD1 (5 bases). CDR3 length: 14 residues. The V end was cut by 2 bases, the J end by 5 bases, with 12 bases between. Germline loops: CDR1 LGHDT, CDR2 YNNKEL (reference sequence). The CDR3 protein is CASSQSEGRYGYTF. CDR3 nucleotide sequence: TGTGCCAGCAGCCAATCAGAGGGGCGATATGGCTACACCTTC.

The chain employs TRBV19 and TRBJ1-5; D is unresolved. Germline V gene lookup returns CDR1 LNHDA and CDR2 SQIVND (reference sequence). With 0 bases removed from V and 3 bases from J, the gap between germline ends came to 15 bases. CDR3 size: 17 residues. The CDR3 coding sequence is TGTGCCAGTAGTATAGATATCGACCTCTCTCACAATCAGCCCCAGCATTTT. Translation gives CASSIDIDLSHNQPQHF.

The V and J genes are TRBV6-5 and TRBJ1-1; 7 bases are a match to TRBD1. From germline, CDR1 is MNHEY and CDR2 SVGAGI. The CDR3 extends over 13 amino acids. Germline trimming cut 6 bases from V and 6 bases from J; bases unmatched to any gene: 7. As DNA, the CDR3 is TGTGCCAGCAGGCCGACAGGGAGCGCTGAAGCTTTCTTT. Its translation is CASRPTGSAEAFF.

This sequence joins TRBV3-1 (or the pseudogene TRBV3-2) and TRBJ1-4; 8 nucleotides match TRBD1. CDR3 size: 15 residues. Germline-derived CDR1 and CDR2 are LGHDT and YNNKEL (reference sequence). Trimming took 2 bases from V and 4 from J; bases not matched to a gene: 3. The CDR3 DNA reads TGTGCCAGCAGCCAACTGGACAGGGATAATGAAAAACTGTTTTTT. This translates into CASSQLDRDNEKLFF.

This chain connects TRBV3-1 (or the pseudogene TRBV3-2) to TRBJ1-1; D gene ambiguous. CDR3 length equals 13 residues. Germline CDR1 reads LGHDT; CDR2 reads YNNKEL (reference sequence). Trimming stripped 2 bases from V and 2 bases from J, with 6 bases between. CDR3 protein: CASSQSGNTEAFF. CDR3 nucleotide sequence: TGTGCCAGCAGCCAATCAGGTAACACTGAAGCTTTCTTT.

The chain employs TRBV19 and TRBJ2-3, with D maybe TRBD1 (5 bases). This CDR3 has 15 amino acids. Germline V gives CDR1 LNHDA, CDR2 SQIVND (reference sequence). Trimming removed 4 bases at V and 6 bases at J, with 17 bases between. The CDR3 DNA follows: TGTGCCAGTAGTAGGGGCGTGATAGTTGCGGATACGCAGTATTTT. Residues: CASSRGVIVADTQYF.

This clone was seen only once. The rearrangement joins TRBV9 to TRBJ2-7, with TRBD2 as a possible D gene (5 bases). Germline CDR1 SGDLS, CDR2 YYNGEE. The length of the CDR3 is 14 residues. V was shortened by 0 bases and J by 5 bases, with 12 bases between the two germline ends. The CDR3 loop reads CASSVEVGEHEQYF. CDR3 sequence (DNA): TGTGCCAGCAGCGTAGAAGTGGGAGAGCACGAGCAGTACTTC.

The genes are TRBV6-6 and TRBJ1-5; 8 positions agree with TRBD1. Germline lookup yields CDR1 MNHNY and CDR2 SVGAGI (reference sequence). V lost 5 bases, J lost 2 bases, and 8 bases stayed unmatched. There are 16 residues in the CDR3. The CDR3 DNA reads TGTGCCAGCAGTGGACAGGGTGTCCCGGGCAATCAGCCCCAGCATTTT. This gives the protein CASSGQGVPGNQPQHF.

This clone was seen once. V usage is TRBV25-1 and J usage is TRBJ1-4; no definite D call. Trimming took 3 bases from V and 3 from J, leaving 11 bases between them. In germline, CDR1 is MGHDK, CDR2 SYGVNS. This CDR3 region has 15 residues. This CDR3 reads CASSDLAASNEKLFF. The DNA for the CDR3 is TGTGCCAGCAGTGATCTGGCAGCGTCTAATGAAAAACTGTTTTTT. Full variable domain (missing parts from reference TRBV25-1 and TRBJ1-4): EADIYQTPRYLVIGTGKKITLECSQTMGHDKMYWYQQDPGMELHLIHYSYGVNSTEKGDLSSESTVSRIRTEHFPLTLESARPSHTSQYLCASSDLAASNEKLFFGSGTQLSVL.